This TCR beta chain comes out of a study of cytomegalovirus exposure and HLA in healthy donors listed by TCRdb under 2017. Notes on the research overall: An earlier analysis of roughly 610 of the donors reported approximately 260 Gb of sequence data and around 100 million unique TCR beta sequences obtained from roughly 180 million T cells. The later analysis used no new phenotypic data to find candidate immune exposures, relying instead on TCR beta sequences and their occurrence across donors. Among almost 400 genotyped donors of the cohort, an average of roughly 240,000 unique TCR beta nucleotide sequences were sequenced per donor, 15% to 20% of them non-productive. An earlier analysis of about 600 of the donors used high-throughput TCR beta sequencing to judge whether each TCR beta V gene segment behaved as functional or pseudogenic. Besides the first cohort of more than 650 subjects, a separate validation cohort made up of about 120 different subjects was used. The study aimed to test whether cataloging public T cell receptors could reveal signatures of past pathogen exposure. In a later analysis, previously published TCR beta repertoires from 666 donors were re-analyzed and high-resolution HLA genotyping was added so that TCR occurrence patterns could be studied. Typing coverage varied by locus: roughly 620-640 donors for A, B, C, DRB1 and DQB1; approximately 560 for DQA1; more than 600 for DPA1; approximately 490 for DPB1. Every discovery cohort repertoire had been produced on one sequencing platform. Using immunosequencing, the study profiled T cell repertoires from 550 to 750 subjects and related those repertoires to cytomegalovirus serostatus. Donor age, sex, ethnicity and CMV serostatus were collected together with the repertoire data. The genetic ancestry cluster associated with self-reported Caucasian donors included 80% to 90% of the 300 to 450 genotyped donors. About 300 gigabases of sequencing data and approximately 85 million unique TCR sequences were included in an early release covering about 600 HLA-typed donors. To predict cytomegalovirus infection status, the study brought together high-throughput TCR immunosequencing, statistical association of individual TCRs with disease status, and machine learning. HLA typing included class I and class II loci at four-digit resolution. Genome-wide SNP genotypes for about three fifths of the 666 donors were used in a later genetic analysis, which treated that subset as a discovery cohort. Four to six DR-DQ haplotypes were handled as single units for association and clustering because linkage in the cohort was strong.

The cohort was made up of approximately 670 healthy bone marrow donors. All cohort members were sampled while nominally healthy, although unrecorded immune exposures were likely present. The donor tested CMV seropositive, placing the donor among the approximately 290 seropositive members of the cohort. Each donor provided a peripheral blood sample, and peripheral blood mononuclear cells were used for TCR beta sequencing. The Qiagen DNeasy Blood Extraction Kit was used to extract genomic DNA from the blood cell samples. Library method: the immunoSEQ multiplex PCR assay. The multiplex PCR relied on a mix of 60 forward primers for TCR Vbeta segments and 13 reverse primers for TCR Jbeta segments. The CDR3 region of rearranged TCR beta genes was amplified from genomic DNA by a multiplex PCR assay. The amplified TCR beta libraries were sequenced on the Illumina HiSeq System as 87-base-pair reads. The original methods were these. A later analysis counted tens of millions of unique TCR beta chains across the 650 to 800 repertoires, and some 11 million of these chains were shared by at least two donors. To remove PCR and sequencing errors, raw reads were error-corrected and collapsed into unique sequences using a nearest-neighbor algorithm that merged closely related sequences. Alignment of CDR3 sequences to IMGT reference sequences was used to assign V, D and J gene segments. For a sequence to be retained, a match of at least six nucleotides was required to both a V gene segment and a J gene segment. A rearrangement was called productive if the CDR3 had no stop codons and remained in frame with V and J, and every other rearrangement was called non-productive. CDR3 was defined by IMGT convention, running from the second conserved V-encoded cysteine to the conserved J-encoded phenylalanine. The earlier analysis of about 590 of the donors excluded sequences that lacked an unambiguous match to a single V gene segment. In an earlier analysis of approximately 590 of the donors, V segments were called functional above 56.7% productive rearrangements and were called segregating when the between-donor standard deviation exceeded 5%. A statistical classification framework was built for diagnosing cytomegalovirus status from the catalog of TCR beta chain sequences. In a later analysis, V and J genes were assigned by comparing TCR nucleotide sequences against IMGT/GENE-DB human TR gene sequences. Using the TCRdist pipeline, a later analysis assigned CDR3 sequences along with most-parsimonious VDJ recombination scenarios. A later analysis defined each TCR beta chain by its CDR3 amino acid sequence plus V-gene family, and excluded reads lacking a unique V-gene family. To address suspected cross-contamination and a sequencing artifact, a later analysis removed around 590 highly shared, low-generation-probability nucleotide sequences. For each public chain, a later analysis derived a clonal expansion index from normalized ranks of inferred template counts within each repertoire. In a later analysis, generation probabilities were computed with a VDJ recombination model fitted to out-of-frame rearrangements, and the resulting probabilities were checked against IGoR. In a later analysis, hypergeometric tests were used to score TCR-TCR, TCR-HLA and TCR-CMV co-occurrence, with a repertoire-size bias correction applied to TCR pairs. In a later analysis, false discovery rates were estimated by permuting HLA or CMV assignments 20 times. In a later analysis, co-occurring TCRs were grouped with DBSCAN, and TCRdist sequence similarity was added when clustering was performed within HLA-allele-positive subsets. For co-occurrence clustering, repertoires with fewer than 30,000 or more than 120,000 public chains were excluded, along with about five repertoires with anomalous nucleotide sharing. TCRdb provides this immuneACCESS table in a form limited to in-frame rearrangements. Some clones are lacking; in checked studies, under half of them reflect an unresolved V gene, and why the rest are absent is not known. The V and J calls and clone size were taken over from that table, and D and trimming were inferred from the DNA. The sample table contains approximately 110,000 clones; only one count was recorded for roughly 80% of them. The ten largest account for approximately 7.2% of the sample.

Including cysteine and phenylalanine, the CDR3 has 14 amino acids. This entry keeps only the CDR3 DNA: 42 bases, framed from base 1. CDR1 and CDR2 (MGHDK, SYGVNS) derive from the germline V gene. V loses 6 bases at its end and J loses 5 bases; junction bases beyond the gene matches: 8. Worth noting for this clone: No cognate antigen has been identified for it. Base qualities are not provided; no much larger clone lies one nucleotide away.

General findings and caveats noted by the study authors: A group of highly shared sequence variants was considered likely to be a technical artifact of the sequencing pipeline. A later analysis found that HLA-associated TCR beta chains were more clonally expanded and had lower generation probabilities than equally common non-associated chains. The classifier was reported to diagnose cytomegalovirus status with high specificity and sensitivity in both the original and validation cohorts. The authors suggested that the approach could potentially be extended to other disease states and immunological phenotypes. Three of the identified cytomegalovirus-associated TCR beta chains were confirmed in vitro to be specific for cytomegalovirus antigens. While some public TCRs were present in many individuals, most TCR sequences turned up only very rarely across donors. Because HLA typing was missing for some donors at each locus, association tests included only the typed subset. A later analysis associated about 17,000 TCR beta sequences with specific HLA alleles at a false discovery rate of 0.05. The cohort was sequenced for TCR beta chains only, and without alpha or paired-chain data the features that could be detected were limited. For the cohort, immune exposure information was limited to CMV serostatus. Strong co-occurrence of HLA alleles, especially DR and DQ, made assigning TCR associations to individual alleles difficult. In a later analysis, most CMV-associated TCR beta chains were found to appear HLA-restricted, with HLA associations seemingly driven largely by CMV exposure. The study listed 150 to 200 TCR beta chains as associated with cytomegalovirus. An earlier analysis of around 500 of the donors showed that most TCR beta V segments appeared in productive rearrangements either about 87% or about 30% of the time, which broadly matched IMGT annotations. Roughly uniform sequencing depth across donors was assumed in presence/absence analyses, although this assumption may not hold. A later analysis reported that several top co-occurrence clusters appeared linked to parvovirus B19, influenza, CMV and Epstein-Barr virus. V-gene and J-gene trimming of TCR beta chains was associated with a missense DCLRE1C variant in a later genetic analysis, and the association was replicated in an independent cohort. According to a later analysis, TCR association rates differed among HLA loci, with DRB1 alleles showing the most associated TCRs and HLA-C alleles showing the fewest. A further reported finding was that TCR beta sequences accurately predicted the HLA-A and HLA-B alleles for most subjects in the first cohort. Because counts were too low, 15 or so rarely observed V segments, including chromosome 9 orphons, were excluded from the earlier analysis of around 590 of the donors. Linkage disequilibrium might explain the correlated functional status among segregating V segments, but an unknown experimental factor could not be excluded. The 87-base-pair reads could not distinguish some IMGT-functional V segments, including TRBV6-2 and TRBV6-3, so those segments were excluded. According to a later genetic analysis, donors in an Asian-associated ancestry cluster had fewer N-insertions in productive TCRs than the approximately 630-donor mean.

The receptor chain draws on TRBV25-1 and TRBJ1-1, and 8 junctional nucleotides match TRBD1. This clonotype was obtained from a man under 40 in good health and CMV-seropositive. The sequenced sample was PBMCs. The CDR3 amino acid sequence is: CASSHRTGLTEAFF. The DNA is TGTGCCAGCAGCCACAGGACAGGGTTAACTGAAGCTTTCTTT.